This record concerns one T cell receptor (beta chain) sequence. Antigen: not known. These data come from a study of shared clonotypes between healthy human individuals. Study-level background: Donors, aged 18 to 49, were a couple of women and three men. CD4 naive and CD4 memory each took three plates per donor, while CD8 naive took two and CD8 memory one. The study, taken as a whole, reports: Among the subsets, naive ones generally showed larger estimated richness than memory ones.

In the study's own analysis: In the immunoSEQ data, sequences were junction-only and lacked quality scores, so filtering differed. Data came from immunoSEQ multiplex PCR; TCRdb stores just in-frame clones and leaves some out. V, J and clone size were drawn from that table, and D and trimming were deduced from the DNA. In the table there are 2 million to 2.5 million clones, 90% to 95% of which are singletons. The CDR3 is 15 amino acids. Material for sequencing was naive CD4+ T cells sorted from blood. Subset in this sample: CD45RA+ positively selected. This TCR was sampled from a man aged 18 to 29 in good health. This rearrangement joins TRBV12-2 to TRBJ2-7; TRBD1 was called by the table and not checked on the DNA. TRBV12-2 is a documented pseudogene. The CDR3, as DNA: TGTGCCAGCAGCTCCCGGGGACAGGGGAGTGGGGAGCAGTACTTC. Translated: CASSSRGQGSGEQYF.